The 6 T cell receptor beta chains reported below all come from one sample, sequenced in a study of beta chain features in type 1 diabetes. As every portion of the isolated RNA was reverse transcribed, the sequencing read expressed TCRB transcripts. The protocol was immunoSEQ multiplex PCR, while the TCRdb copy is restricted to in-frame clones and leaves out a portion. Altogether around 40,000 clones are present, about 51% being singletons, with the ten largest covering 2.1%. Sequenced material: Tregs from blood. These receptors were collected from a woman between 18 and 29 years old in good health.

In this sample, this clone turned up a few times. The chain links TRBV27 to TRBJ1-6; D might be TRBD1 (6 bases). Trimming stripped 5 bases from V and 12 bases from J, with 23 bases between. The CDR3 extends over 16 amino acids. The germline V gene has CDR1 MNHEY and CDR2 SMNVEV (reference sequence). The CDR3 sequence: CASSRLGQTGSRPLHF. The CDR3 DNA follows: TGTGCCAGCAGTAGACTCGGACAGACCGGTTCAAGACCCCTCCACTTT.

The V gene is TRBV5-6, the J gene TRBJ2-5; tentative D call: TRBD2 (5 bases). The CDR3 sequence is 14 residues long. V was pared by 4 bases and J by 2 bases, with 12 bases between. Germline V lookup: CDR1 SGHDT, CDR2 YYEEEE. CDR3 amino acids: CASSAGMKQETQYF. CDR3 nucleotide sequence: TGTGCCAGCAGCGCCGGGATGAAGCAAGAGACCCAGTACTTC.

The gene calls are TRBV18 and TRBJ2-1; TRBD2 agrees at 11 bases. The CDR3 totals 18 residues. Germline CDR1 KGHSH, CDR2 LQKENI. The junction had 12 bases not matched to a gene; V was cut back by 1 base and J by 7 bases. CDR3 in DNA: TGTGCCAGCTCACCACAGAATAGCGGGAGGGTGCGTGGAAATGAGCAGTTCTTC. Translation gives CASSPQNSGRVRGNEQFF.

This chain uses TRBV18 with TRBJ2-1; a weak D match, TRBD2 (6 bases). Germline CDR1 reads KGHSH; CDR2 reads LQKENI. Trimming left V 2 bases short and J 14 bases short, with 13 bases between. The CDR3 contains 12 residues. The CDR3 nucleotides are TGTGCCAGCTCACCAGGGGCGGAGGGAAAGTTCTTC. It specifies CASSPGAEGKFF.

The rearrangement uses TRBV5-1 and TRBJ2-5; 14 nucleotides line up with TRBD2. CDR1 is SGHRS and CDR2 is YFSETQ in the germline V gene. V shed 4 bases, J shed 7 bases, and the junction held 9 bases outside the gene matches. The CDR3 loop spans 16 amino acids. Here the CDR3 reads CASSPRTSGRTGTQYF. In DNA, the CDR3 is TGCGCCAGCAGCCCACGGACTAGCGGGAGGACTGGGACCCAGTACTTC.

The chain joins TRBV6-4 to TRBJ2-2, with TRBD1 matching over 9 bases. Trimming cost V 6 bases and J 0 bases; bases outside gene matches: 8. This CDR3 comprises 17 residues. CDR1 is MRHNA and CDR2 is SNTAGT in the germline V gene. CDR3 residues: CASSPLQGAPNTGELFF. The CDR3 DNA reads TGTGCCAGCAGCCCGTTACAGGGGGCCCCGAACACCGGGGAGCTGTTTTTT.